A single sample gave rise to the 19 T cell receptor beta chains below, sequenced in a study of shared clonotypes between healthy human individuals. The naive CD8 population came from CD45RO-negative cells selected for CCR7, without terminally differentiated effector memory CD45RA+ cells. Sequenced by immunoSEQ multiplex PCR; TCRdb stores in-frame clones only, minus some. This repertoire shows approximately 840,000 clones, approximately 96% found once; its top ten account for roughly 0.23%. Sequencing input: naive CD8+ T cells sorted from blood. Source of these receptors: a man aged 30-40 years in good health.

V usage is TRBV19 and J usage is TRBJ1-2, with TRBD1 identical over 7 bases. The CDR3 runs 13 residues. CDR1 and CDR2 (germline): LNHDA, SQIVND (reference sequence). Trimming cost V 5 bases and J 4 bases; bases outside gene matches: 4. Here the CDR3 DNA reads TGTGCCAGTAGTCAGACAGGGTCCTATGGCTACACCTTC. Translated: CASSQTGSYGYTF. Together with reference TRBV19 and TRBJ1-2, the CDR3 gives the full variable domain: DGGITQSPKYLFRKEGQNVTLSCEQNLNHDAMYWYRQDPGQGLRLIYYSQIVNDFQKGDIAEGYSVSREKKESFPLTVTSAQKNPTAFYLCASSQTGSYGYTFGSGTRLTVV.

Worth noting for this clone: Other nucleotide sequences from this sample produce the same CDR3. This sequence joins TRBV11-3 and TRBJ2-2; unclear D gene. The V gene's germline CDR1 is SGHNT and CDR2 YENEEA. CDR3 length equals 12 residues. V was shortened by 3 bases and J by 6 bases, with 5 bases between the two germline ends. CDR3: CASSLSAGELFF. DNA of the CDR3: TGTGCCAGCAGCTTGTCCGCCGGGGAGCTGTTTTTT.

The table lists this clone with a count of one. A much bigger clone sits one base away, suggesting this may be a read error. Other DNA sequences in this sample translate to the same CDR3. This chain joins TRBV7-9 and TRBJ2-7; D not certain. CDR1 is SEHNR, CDR2 FQNEAQ, per germline (reference sequence). CDR3 size: 11 residues. With 2 bases removed from V and 3 bases from J, the gap between germline ends came to 2 bases. The chain's CDR3 is CASSLYYEQYF. For the CDR3, the DNA is TGTGCCAGCAGCTTATACTACGAGCAGTACTTC.

V gene TRBV5-1 combines with J gene TRBJ1-1, with 9 bases fitting TRBD1. Germline V gene sequence: CDR1 SGHRS, CDR2 YFSETQ. There are 15 residues in the CDR3. V lost 4 bases, J lost 8 bases, and 12 bases stayed unmatched. The chain's CDR3 is CASSPIWDRAGEAFF. The CDR3 bases are TGCGCCAGCAGCCCGATATGGGACAGGGCGGGGGAAGCTTTCTTT.

The chain has TRBV27 and TRBJ2-1, with TRBD2 as a possible D gene (6 bases). Germline lookup yields CDR1 MNHEY and CDR2 SMNVEV (reference sequence). The CDR3 consists of 14 residues. V was clipped by 4 bases and J by 5 bases, with 12 bases between them. In DNA, the CDR3 is TGTGCCAGCAGTTCTGGCGGGAAAGACAATGAGCAGTTCTTC. It codes for CASSSGGKDNEQFF.

This chain connects TRBV9 to TRBJ2-3; 11 positions agree with TRBD2. Trimming at V came to 4 bases and at J to 5 bases, leaving 12 bases not matched to a gene. This CDR3 has 17 residues. The germline CDR1 and CDR2 sequences are SGDLS and YYNGEE. CDR3 region: CASSISTTSGTKDTQYF. The CDR3 DNA is TGTGCCAGCAGCATCTCGACGACTAGCGGGACGAAAGATACGCAGTATTTT.

The J gene is TRBJ2-1, the V gene TRBV29-1, with 10 bases lining up with TRBD2. From germline, CDR1 is SQVTM and CDR2 ANQGSEA. This CDR3 region has 16 residues. The J segment lost 0 bases and the V segment lost 0 bases, leaving 2 bases of the junction unmatched. CDR3 bases: TGCAGCGTTGAAGATTCTAGCGGGAGCTCCTACAATGAGCAGTTCTTC. Translated: CSVEDSSGSSYNEQFF.

The chain joins TRBV7-6 to TRBJ1-5; 12 bases map to TRBD1. The CDR3 sequence is 15 residues long. From germline, CDR1 is SGHVS and CDR2 FNYEAQ. V trimming: 5 bases; J trimming: 3 bases; junction bases outside the gene matches: 2. The CDR3 sequence: CASSGGQGANQPQHF. CDR3 in DNA: TGTGCCAGCAGCGGGGGACAGGGGGCCAATCAGCCCCAGCATTTT.

This clone is a singleton in its sample. V usage is TRBV7-9 and J usage is TRBJ2-1; D could derive from TRBD1 or TRBD2 (5 bases each). The germline V gene encodes CDR1 SEHNR and CDR2 FQNEAQ (reference sequence). The CDR3 contains 17 residues. V lost 5 bases to trimming and J lost 0 bases, with 17 bases between them. The CDR3 nucleotides read TGTGCCAGCAGCCCGCTTGGGGGTCCCAGCTCCTACAATGAGCAGTTCTTC. Translating gives CASSPLGGPSSYNEQFF.

The chain has TRBV7-9 and TRBJ2-1; 7 positions match TRBD2. Germline lookup yields CDR1 SEHNR and CDR2 FQNEAQ (reference sequence). The CDR3 spans 15 residues. J was trimmed by 1 base and V by 2 bases; bases with no gene match: 2. CDR3 sequence (DNA): TGTGCCAGCAGCTTACTAGCGGATTCCTACAATGAGCAGTTCTTC. Protein sequence: CASSLLADSYNEQFF.

This clone was detected only once. The V and J genes are TRBV27 and TRBJ2-7; maybe TRBD2 (5 bases). The CDR3 sequence is 14 residues long. CDR1 MNHEY and CDR2 SMNVEV come from the germline V gene (reference sequence). The V end lost 2 bases, the J end lost 5 bases, and 13 bases lay between the germline ends. This chain's CDR3 is CASSLLDGADEQYF. The CDR3 DNA reads TGTGCCAGCAGTTTACTGGACGGAGCGGACGAGCAGTACTTC.

The chain links TRBV7-6 to TRBJ1-4, with D unclear. Germline assignment: CDR1 SGHVS and CDR2 FNYEAQ. V lost 1 base and J 9 bases, leaving 9 bases between the germline ends. This CDR3 contains 13 residues. The CDR3 here is CASSLGEEKKLFF. The CDR3 bases are TGTGCCAGCAGCTTAGGTGAAGAGAAAAAACTGTTTTTT. The whole variable domain, remainder taken from reference TRBV7-6 and TRBJ1-4, is GAGVSQSPRYKVTKRGQDVALRCDPISGHVSLYWYRQALGQGPEFLTYFNYEAQQDKSGLPNDRFSAERPEGSISTLTIQRTEQRDSAMYRCASSLGEEKKLFFGSGTQLSVL.

As concerns this clone: The same CDR3 arises from other DNA sequences in this sample as well. The chain combines TRBV27 with TRBJ2-1; TRBD2 is a possible D gene (5 bases). The ends were cut back, 3 bases at V and 0 bases at J, with 9 bases in the middle. The CDR3 is 15 amino acids. The germline CDR1 and CDR2 sequences are MNHEY and SMNVEV (reference sequence). CDR3 coding DNA: TGTGCCAGCAGTTTCACGGGGAGCTCCTACAATGAGCAGTTCTTC. Amino acid sequence: CASSFTGSSYNEQFF.

The DNA of the CDR3 is TGTGCCAGAACGTTAGGGGTTTCCGAAGAGACCCAGTACTTC. This encodes CARTLGVSEETQYF. The chain combines TRBV7-8 with TRBJ2-5, with D possibly matching TRBD1 (5 bases). The germline V gene encodes CDR1 SGHVS and CDR2 FQNEAQ. Trimming stripped 9 bases from V and 3 bases from J, with 17 bases between. This CDR3 is 14 amino acids long.

This chain joins TRBV28 and TRBJ2-7, with 8 positions matching TRBD2. Germline loops: CDR1 MDHEN, CDR2 SYDVKM. V shed 6 bases, J shed 6 bases, and the junction held 7 bases outside the gene matches. The CDR3 is 13 amino acids. CDR3 DNA: TGTGCCAGCAGGAATACGGGAGGGCCCGAGCAGTACTTC. Translating gives CASRNTGGPEQYF.

This rearrangement joins TRBV10-1 to TRBJ2-1; D uncertain. CDR3 size: 13 residues. Deletions cut 7 bases from V and 5 bases from J, with 12 bases between. In germline, CDR1 is WNHNN, CDR2 SYGVQD (reference sequence). DNA for the CDR3: TGCGCCAGCATCGGACCCGCGGACAATGAGCAGTTCTTC. Translating it yields CASIGPADNEQFF.

A word on this clone: One junction end does not reproduce the germline sequence, and a read error may be involved. The J gene is TRBJ1-2, the V gene TRBV27, with unresolved D. The CDR3 is 16 residues long. Germline assignment: CDR1 MNHEY and CDR2 SMNVEV (reference sequence). For the CDR3, the DNA is TGTGCCAGCAGCTTATCTCCCCGGCAGACTTTCCGAGGCTACACCTTC. It yields the protein CASSLSPRQTFRGYTF.

The chain has TRBV7-9 and TRBJ2-2; 9 bases are a match to TRBD1. Germline loops: CDR1 SEHNR, CDR2 FQNEAQ (reference sequence). The CDR3 is 16 amino acids. The V segment lost 4 bases and the J segment 3 bases; nucleotides outside the gene matches: 6. CDR3 loop: CASSYDRGSYTGELFF. CDR3 coding DNA: TGTGCCAGCAGCTACGACAGGGGGTCTTACACCGGGGAGCTGTTTTTT.

This rearrangement joins TRBV10-2 to TRBJ2-7; D perhaps matches TRBD2 (6 bases). From germline, CDR1 is WSHSY and CDR2 SAAADI. V lost 3 bases and J 2 bases, leaving 20 bases between the germline ends. This CDR3 region has 17 residues. This CDR3 is CASSDIGRSRATYEQYF. The CDR3 nucleotides read TGCGCCAGCAGTGATATTGGGAGGTCCAGGGCGACCTACGAGCAGTACTTC.